Below are 26 T cell receptor beta chains sequenced from a single sample in a study of blood T cell repertoires in COVID-19. Produced via immunoSEQ multiplex PCR; TCRdb's table is partial and in-frame only. The data hold about 83,000 clones, with under 80% observed a single time. The source material was peripheral blood. All receptors derive from a woman of 80 years or more with active or convalescent COVID-19.

The V call is TRBV7-9, the J call TRBJ1-4; 7 bases fit TRBD1. From germline, CDR1 is SEHNR and CDR2 FQNEAQ (reference sequence). The CDR3 length is 15 residues. Unmatched junction bases numbered 5, after V lost 0 bases and J lost 7 bases. CDR3 nucleotide sequence: TGTGCCAGCAGCTTAGCGCGGGCAGGGGGTGAAAAACTGTTTTTT. Its protein product is CASSLARAGGEKLFF.

The gene calls are TRBV6-2 or TRBV6-3 and TRBJ2-5, with D tentatively TRBD1 (5 bases). Germline-derived CDR1 and CDR2 are MNHEY and SVGEGT. The CDR3 runs 15 residues. V shed 6 bases and J shed 0 bases, with 14 bases lying between them. The CDR3 spells CASSRAPGYQETQYF. As DNA, the CDR3 is TGTGCCAGCAGCCGGGCACCAGGGTACCAAGAGACCCAGTACTTC.

The chain carries TRBV18 and TRBJ2-2; 11 positions match TRBD2. CDR1 KGHSH and CDR2 LQKENI come from the germline V gene. Trimming at V came to 1 base and at J to 4 bases, leaving 8 bases not matched to a gene. This CDR3 is 18 amino acids long. The CDR3 loop is CASSPLSSGGTFTGELFF. The CDR3 nucleotides are TGTGCCAGCTCACCACTGTCTAGCGGGGGGACGTTCACCGGGGAGCTGTTTTTT.

The chain employs TRBV3-1 (or the pseudogene TRBV3-2) and TRBJ2-1, with a tentative D call TRBD2 (6 bases). Looked up from germline, CDR1 is LGHDT and CDR2 is YNNKEL (reference sequence). The CDR3 has 15 residues. V was clipped by 3 bases and J by 0 bases, with 9 bases between them. CDR3 in amino acids: CASSHHGSSYNEQFF. The CDR3 DNA sequence: TGTGCCAGCAGCCATCACGGGAGCTCCTACAATGAGCAGTTCTTC.

This clone was detected a few times. This sequence joins TRBV6-2 or TRBV6-3 and TRBJ1-6; D not resolved. The V end lost 0 bases, the J end lost 7 bases, and 25 bases lay between the germline ends. CDR1 MNHEY and CDR2 SVGEGT come from the germline V gene. This CDR3 spans 20 amino acids. CDR3 loop: CASSYSATNWTRGGNSPLHF. CDR3 DNA sequence: TGTGCCAGCAGTTACTCCGCCACAAATTGGACGCGGGGAGGAAATTCACCCCTCCACTTT.

The rearrangement uses TRBV12-3 or TRBV12-4 and TRBJ1-1; tentative D call: TRBD1 (5 bases). The CDR3 spans 10 residues. Between the trimmed V and J ends, which lost 8 bases and 5 bases, there was a span of 6 bases. CDR3: CASGATEAFF. The CDR3 DNA reads TGTGCCAGCGGGGCAACTGAAGCTTTCTTT.

This sequence joins TRBV5-5 and TRBJ2-2; 12 nucleotides line up with TRBD2. This CDR3 spans 18 amino acids. The V and J ends lost 0 bases and 3 bases, in that order; junction bases with no gene match: 6. Germline values: CDR1 SGHKS, CDR2 YYEKEE (reference sequence). CDR3 bases: TGTGCCAGCAGCTTGGAGCTAGCGGGGGGGCTGGACACCGGGGAGCTGTTTTTT. Its translation: CASSLELAGGLDTGELFF.

This rearrangement joins TRBV4-1 to TRBJ2-5; tentative D call: TRBD1 (5 bases). Trimming left V 0 bases short and J 5 bases short, with 7 bases between. The CDR3 runs to 13 residues. The germline CDR1 and CDR2 sequences are MGHRA and YSYEKL. The CDR3 loop reads CASSQDPGETQYF. In nucleotides, the CDR3 is TGCGCCAGCAGCCAAGATCCAGGGGAGACCCAGTACTTC.

The rearrangement links TRBV19 to TRBJ2-2, with D possibly TRBD2 on 6 matching bases. Trimming shortened V by 8 bases and J by 0 bases, and 10 bases separated the two germline ends. This CDR3 region has 14 residues. Germline assignment: CDR1 LNHDA and CDR2 SQIVND (reference sequence). The CDR3 reads CASRGISNTGELFF. CDR3 DNA sequence: TGTGCCAGTCGGGGGATATCGAACACCGGGGAGCTGTTTTTT.

The V call is TRBV9, the J call TRBJ2-2; TRBD1 is a possible D gene (6 bases). Per germline, CDR1 SGDLS and CDR2 YYNGEE. V lost 3 bases and J 4 bases, leaving 22 bases between the germline ends. CDR3 length: 18 residues. The CDR3 loop is CASSGSTTGKSVTGELFF. The DNA of the CDR3 is TGTGCCAGCAGCGGCTCCACCACAGGGAAAAGCGTCACCGGGGAGCTGTTTTTT. The complete variable domain, with remaining parts taken from reference TRBV9 and TRBJ2-2, reads DSGVTQTPKHLITATGQRVTLRCSPRSGDLSVYWYQQSLDQGLQFLIQYYNGEERAKGNILERFSAQQFPDLHSELNLSSLELGDSALYFCASSGSTTGKSVTGELFFGEGSRLTVL.

The chain uses TRBV6-6 and TRBJ2-5; D remains ambiguous. The V and J ends lost 2 bases and 1 base respectively, with 8 bases between them. The V gene's germline CDR1 is MNHNY and CDR2 SVGAGI (reference sequence). CDR3 size: 14 residues. The CDR3 loop reads CASSYATFQETQYF. The CDR3 coding sequence is TGTGCCAGCAGTTACGCGACTTTCCAAGAGACCCAGTACTTC.

This chain connects TRBV7-2 to TRBJ1-1; D unresolved. Germline V gene lookup returns CDR1 SGHTA and CDR2 FQGNSA. The V end lost 5 bases, the J end lost 5 bases, and 18 bases lay between the germline ends. This CDR3 is built from 15 residues. CDR3 residues: CASSAAGNLGTEAFF. CDR3 in DNA: TGTGCCAGCAGCGCCGCCGGGAACCTCGGGACTGAAGCTTTCTTT.

The chain joins TRBV20-1 to TRBJ2-2; TRBD1 is a possible D gene (6 bases). CDR1 and CDR2 from the germline V gene are DFQATT and SNEGSKA (reference sequence). The CDR3 totals 14 residues. Trimming removed 3 bases from V and 2 bases from J, with 10 bases in between. CDR3 loop: CSASPGVNTGELFF. The DNA for the CDR3 is TGCAGTGCTAGTCCAGGGGTTAACACCGGGGAGCTGTTTTTT.

The chain has TRBV6-4 and TRBJ2-2; D might be TRBD2 (5 bases). V was trimmed by 4 bases and J by 4 bases, leaving 10 bases between them. Germline V gene lookup returns CDR1 MRHNA and CDR2 SNTAGT. This CDR3 is built from 14 residues. The CDR3 spells CASSAKGSTGELFF. The CDR3 DNA follows: TGTGCCAGCAGTGCAAAAGGGAGCACCGGGGAGCTGTTTTTT.

The CDR3 DNA sequence: TGTGCCAGCTGTGGGGGGGGATCCTACGAGCAGTACTTC. Its translation: CASCGGGSYEQYF. The chain joins TRBV6-6 to TRBJ2-7, with 7 bases that match TRBD2. V dropped 8 bases and J dropped 1; count of bases not matched to a gene: 5. CDR1 and CDR2 from the germline V gene are MNHNY and SVGAGI (reference sequence). The CDR3 consists of 13 residues.

This sequence joins TRBV19 and TRBJ1-6; the match to TRBD1 covers 7 bases. CDR1 LNHDA and CDR2 SQIVND come from the germline V gene (reference sequence). V gave up 5 bases and J gave up 8 bases; unmatched junction bases: 9. The length of the CDR3 is 15 residues. The DNA of the CDR3 is TGTGCCAGTAGTCCAACTAGACAGGGTCATTCACCCCTCCACTTT. This codes for CASSPTRQGHSPLHF.

The chain is built from TRBV7-9 and TRBJ2-5; no definite D call. The V end was cut by 1 base, the J end by 4 bases, with 7 bases between. Per germline, CDR1 SEHNR and CDR2 FQNEAQ (reference sequence). This CDR3 contains 13 residues. The CDR3 DNA reads as TGTGCCAGCAGCTTAGAAGCTCTAGAGACCCAGTACTTC. Residues: CASSLEALETQYF.

This rearrangement joins TRBV2 to TRBJ1-2; 7 nucleotides line up with TRBD1. Germline V gene sequence: CDR1 SNHLY, CDR2 FYNNEI. The CDR3 loop spans 14 amino acids. The ends lost 8 bases at V and 4 bases at J; junction bases unmatched: 10. CDR3 bases: TGTGCCAGCTCCCAGGACAGGCAATCCTATGGCTACACCTTC. This translates into CASSQDRQSYGYTF.

The chain joins TRBV4-1 to TRBJ2-1; possibly TRBD1 for D (6 bases). The CDR3 sequence is 15 residues long. Germline CDR1 MGHRA, CDR2 YSYEKL. V was shortened by 4 bases and J by 0 bases, with 10 bases between the two germline ends. This chain's CDR3 is CASSPGEGSYNEQFF. The CDR3 DNA is TGCGCCAGCAGCCCAGGGGAAGGCTCCTACAATGAGCAGTTCTTC.

This clone was seen once. The V gene is TRBV6-5, the J gene TRBJ2-1; 8 positions agree with TRBD2. This CDR3 has 15 amino acids. Germline-derived CDR1 and CDR2 are MNHEY and SVGAGI. Trimming took 8 bases from V and 6 from J; bases not matched to a gene: 12. CDR3 DNA: TGTGCCAGCTCCCGAACTAGCGGAACGATCAATGAGCAGTTCTTC. This translates into CASSRTSGTINEQFF.

This chain links TRBV3-1 (or the pseudogene TRBV3-2) with TRBJ1-1; TRBD1 aligns across 8 bases. With 4 bases clipped from V and 7 bases from J, the junction kept 11 bases outside the gene matches. Germline V gene sequence: CDR1 LGHDT, CDR2 YNNKEL (reference sequence). This CDR3 has 15 amino acids. The CDR3 DNA sequence: TGTGCCAGCAGCCCCCTGGGAGGGACAGGTGGTGAAGCTTTCTTT. This translates into CASSPLGGTGGEAFF.

CDR3 sequence: CASSLDLNQPQHF. CDR3 coding DNA: TGTGCCAGCAGCTTAGACCTCAATCAGCCCCAGCATTTT. The chain recombines TRBV11-2 with TRBJ1-5, with no clear D. This CDR3 has 13 residues. CDR1 is SGHAT, CDR2 FQNNGV, per germline. V shed 0 bases and J shed 3 bases, with 3 bases lying between them. Looking up the rest from reference TRBV11-2 and TRBJ1-5 gives the full variable domain: EAGVAQSPRYKIIEKRQSVAFWCNPISGHATLYWYQQILGQGPKLLIQFQNNGVVDDSQLPKDRFSAERLKGVDSTLKIQPAKLEDSAVYLCASSLDLNQPQHFGDGTRLSIL.

The gene calls are TRBV18 and TRBJ2-1; TRBD2 aligns across 12 bases. V was clipped by 3 bases and J by 9 bases; unmatched bases: 9. This CDR3 contains 16 residues. CDR1 KGHSH and CDR2 LQKENI come from the germline V gene. CDR3 DNA: TGTGCCAGCTCACCCCCTACTAGCGGGGGGATTCGTGAGCAGTTCTTC. As protein: CASSPPTSGGIREQFF.

The V gene is TRBV20-1, the J gene TRBJ1-2; possible D gene TRBD1, 5 bases. The length of the CDR3 is 11 residues. V was pared by 6 bases and J by 6 bases, with 11 bases between. Germline V gene data show CDR1 as DFQATT and CDR2 as SNEGSKA (reference sequence). The chain's CDR3 is CSATPGDGYTF. CDR3 coding DNA: TGCAGTGCCACTCCGGGGGATGGCTACACCTTC.

The chain carries TRBV16 and TRBJ2-3, with 7 positions matching TRBD2. This CDR3 has 15 residues. J gave up 3 bases and V 5 bases, and 8 bases lay outside the gene matches. Germline lookup yields CDR1 KGHSY and CDR2 FQNENV. Here the CDR3 reads CASSARGGETDTQYF. DNA for the CDR3: TGTGCCAGCAGCGCCCGCGGGGGAGAGACAGATACGCAGTATTTT.

Remarks on this clone: Other DNA sequences within the sample encode an identical CDR3. The V call is TRBV14, the J call TRBJ1-2, with 10 positions matching TRBD1. The CDR3 is made up of 13 amino acids. The ends lost 4 bases at V and 8 bases at J; junction bases unmatched: 4. The germline V gene encodes CDR1 SGHDN and CDR2 FVKESK. The CDR3 DNA sequence: TGTGCCAGCAGCCCGGGACAGGGGAGAGGCTACACCTTC. It is translated as CASSPGQGRGYTF. The full variable domain, completed using reference TRBV14 and TRBJ1-2, is EAGVTQFPSHSVIEKGQTVTLRCDPISGHDNLYWYRRVMGKEIKFLLHFVKESKQDESGMPNNRFLAERTGGTYSTLKVQPAELEDSGVYFCASSPGQGRGYTFGSGTRLTVV.